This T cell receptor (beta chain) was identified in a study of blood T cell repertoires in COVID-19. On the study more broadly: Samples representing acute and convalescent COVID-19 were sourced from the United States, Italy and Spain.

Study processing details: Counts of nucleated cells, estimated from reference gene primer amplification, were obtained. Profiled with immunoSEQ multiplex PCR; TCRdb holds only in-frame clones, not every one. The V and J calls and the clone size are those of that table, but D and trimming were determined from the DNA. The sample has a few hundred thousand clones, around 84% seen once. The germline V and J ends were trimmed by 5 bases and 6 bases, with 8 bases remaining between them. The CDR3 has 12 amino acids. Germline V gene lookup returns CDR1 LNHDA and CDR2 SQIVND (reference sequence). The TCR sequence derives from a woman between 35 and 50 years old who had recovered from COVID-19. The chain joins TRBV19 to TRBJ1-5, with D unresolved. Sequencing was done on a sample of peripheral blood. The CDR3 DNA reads TGTGCCAGTAGTGCAGATGTTCAGCCCCAGCATTTT. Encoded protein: CASSADVQPQHF. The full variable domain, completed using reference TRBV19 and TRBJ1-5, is DGGITQSPKYLFRKEGQNVTLSCEQNLNHDAMYWYRQDPGQGLRLIYYSQIVNDFQKGDIAEGYSVSREKKESFPLTVTSAQKNPTAFYLCASSADVQPQHFGDGTRLSIL.